This T cell receptor beta chain is from a study of cytomegalovirus exposure and HLA in healthy donors. As for the study in general: The same platform was used for the 130 or so validation repertoires and the approximately 670 first-cohort repertoires, a later analysis reported.

The study's findings and limits: Overall, around 160 TCR beta chains were annotated as cytomegalovirus-associated. High specificity and sensitivity for cytomegalovirus status were reported for the classifier. TCR sequences were mostly rare, though some public TCRs occurred in many donors.

The CDR3 has 14 amino acids. Germline V gene sequence: CDR1 LNHDA, CDR2 SQIVND (reference sequence). The V gene end was trimmed by 5 bases and the J gene end by 2 bases; junction bases not matched to a gene: 0. Some clones are missing from TCRdb's copy, which holds only in-frame ones; the method was immunoSEQ multiplex PCR. The sample records 200,000 or so clones, more than 80% being singletons. As regards this clone: The antigen is not known.

This chain uses TRBV19 with TRBJ2-5, with TRBD2 matching 12 bases. Material for sequencing was PBMCs. This clonotype was obtained from a man between 18 and 29 years old in good health and CMV-seropositive. CDR3 sequence: CASSGLAGQETQYF. The CDR3 DNA is TGTGCCAGTAGTGGACTAGCGGGGCAAGAGACCCAGTACTTC. The full variable domain, completed using reference TRBV19 and TRBJ2-5, is DGGITQSPKYLFRKEGQNVTLSCEQNLNHDAMYWYRQDPGQGLRLIYYSQIVNDFQKGDIAEGYSVSREKKESFPLTVTSAQKNPTAFYLCASSGLAGQETQYFGPGTRLLVL.